This T cell receptor beta chain was profiled in a study of cytomegalovirus exposure and HLA in healthy donors. About the study: Across about 400 genotyped donors, about 80% landed in the Caucasian-associated ancestry cluster. Whole-study findings and limits: The study recorded 164 TCR beta chains that were cytomegalovirus-associated. A later analysis revealed that TCR association rates differed between HLA loci, peaking at DRB1 and bottoming out at HLA-C. Some V segments, including TRBV6-2 and TRBV6-3, were excluded as indistinguishable.

As for this clone: The antigen is not known.

Losses at the gene ends were 5 bases for V and 4 bases for J; bases not matched to a gene: 5. CDR1 and CDR2 from the germline V gene are SGHNT and YENEEA. The CDR3 has 14 amino acids. Researchers ran the PCR with 60 Vbeta and 13 Jbeta primers. Measured with immunoSEQ multiplex PCR; TCRdb has only the in-frame clones, and not every one. In total, the table holds 95,000 to 110,000 clones. The chain is built from TRBV11-3 and TRBJ1-1; 9 nucleotides align to TRBD1. This TCR was recovered from a man aged 35 to 55 in good health and CMV-seronegative. Material for sequencing was PBMCs. The CDR3 nucleotides are TGTGCCAGCAGCCCGGGACAGGGTGGCACTGAAGCTTTCTTT. Encoded protein: CASSPGQGGTEAFF.